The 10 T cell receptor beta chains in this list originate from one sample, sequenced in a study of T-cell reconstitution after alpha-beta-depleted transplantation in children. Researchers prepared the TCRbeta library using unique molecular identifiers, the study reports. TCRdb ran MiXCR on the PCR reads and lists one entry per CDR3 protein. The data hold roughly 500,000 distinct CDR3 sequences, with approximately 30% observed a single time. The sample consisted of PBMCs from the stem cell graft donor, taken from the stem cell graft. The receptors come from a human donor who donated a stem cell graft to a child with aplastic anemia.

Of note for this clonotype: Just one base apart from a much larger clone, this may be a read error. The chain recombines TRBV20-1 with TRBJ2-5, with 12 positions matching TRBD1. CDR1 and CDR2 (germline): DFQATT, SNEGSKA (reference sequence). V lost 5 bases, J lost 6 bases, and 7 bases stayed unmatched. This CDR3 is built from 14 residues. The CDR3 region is CSAGDRGLVKTQYF. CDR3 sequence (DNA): TGCAGTGCTGGGGACAGGGGGCTAGTGAAGACCCAGTACTTC.

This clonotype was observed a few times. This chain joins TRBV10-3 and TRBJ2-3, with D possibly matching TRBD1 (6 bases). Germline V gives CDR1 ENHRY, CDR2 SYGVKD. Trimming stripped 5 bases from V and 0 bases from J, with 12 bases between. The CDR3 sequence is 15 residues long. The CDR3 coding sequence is TGTGCCATCAGTCACAGGGAGACTAGCACAGATACGCAGTATTTT. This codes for CAISHRETSTDTQYF.

CDR3 amino acids: CASSLDIGIQETQYF. In DNA, the CDR3 is TGTGCCAGCAGCTTGGATATCGGGATACAAGAGACCCAGTACTTC. The rearrangement uses TRBV5-5 and TRBJ2-5; the D gene is possibly TRBD2 (5 bases). Germline lookup yields CDR1 SGHKS and CDR2 YYEKEE (reference sequence). Trimming took off 0 bases at V and 2 bases at J, with 11 bases between the two ends. The CDR3 covers 15 residues.

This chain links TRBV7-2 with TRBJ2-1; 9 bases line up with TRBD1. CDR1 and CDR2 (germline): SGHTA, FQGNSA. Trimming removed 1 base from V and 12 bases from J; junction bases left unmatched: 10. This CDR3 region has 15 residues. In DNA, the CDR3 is TGTGCCAGCAGCTTAGGGGGGACAGGGTTCAGGGTGCAGTTCTTC. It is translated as CASSLGGTGFRVQFF.

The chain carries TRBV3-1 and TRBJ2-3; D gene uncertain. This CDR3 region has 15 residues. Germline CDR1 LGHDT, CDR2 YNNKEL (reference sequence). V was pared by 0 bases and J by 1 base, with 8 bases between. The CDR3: CASSQESSRTDTQYF. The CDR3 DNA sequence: TGTGCCAGCAGCCAAGAATCGAGCCGCACAGATACGCAGTATTTT.

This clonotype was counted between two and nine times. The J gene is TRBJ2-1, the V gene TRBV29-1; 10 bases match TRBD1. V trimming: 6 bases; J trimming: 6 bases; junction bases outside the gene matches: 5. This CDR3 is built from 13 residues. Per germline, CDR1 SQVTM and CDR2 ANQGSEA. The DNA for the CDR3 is TGCAGCGTCAGACAGGGGGCGGGCAATGAGCAGTTCTTC. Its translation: CSVRQGAGNEQFF.

The CDR3 loop is CASTYWGRGNSYEQYF. CDR3 bases: TGTGCCTCCACTTACTGGGGCAGGGGAAACTCCTACGAGCAGTACTTC. The chain joins TRBV30 to TRBJ2-7; D possibly corresponds to TRBD1 (6 bases). This CDR3 is built from 16 residues. Trimming left V 7 bases short and J 0 bases short, with 22 bases between. The V gene's germline CDR1 is GTSNPN and CDR2 SVGIG (reference sequence).

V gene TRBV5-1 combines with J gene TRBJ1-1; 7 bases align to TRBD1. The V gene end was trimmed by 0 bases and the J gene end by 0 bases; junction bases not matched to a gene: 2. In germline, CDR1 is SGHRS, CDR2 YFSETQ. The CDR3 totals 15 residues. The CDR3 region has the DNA TGCGCCAGCAGCTTGGCCGGACAGGTGAACACTGAAGCTTTCTTT. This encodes CASSLAGQVNTEAFF.

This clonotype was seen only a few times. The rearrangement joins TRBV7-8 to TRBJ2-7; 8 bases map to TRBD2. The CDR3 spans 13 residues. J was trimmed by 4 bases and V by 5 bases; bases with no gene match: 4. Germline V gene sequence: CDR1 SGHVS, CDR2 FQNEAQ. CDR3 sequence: CASSIRLAYEQYV. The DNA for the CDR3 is TGTGCCAGCAGCATTCGACTAGCGTACGAGCAGTACGTC.

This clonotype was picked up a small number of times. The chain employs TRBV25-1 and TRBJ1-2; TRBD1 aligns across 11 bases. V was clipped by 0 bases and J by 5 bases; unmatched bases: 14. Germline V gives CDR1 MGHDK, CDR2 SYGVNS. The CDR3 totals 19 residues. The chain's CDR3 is CASSEYAGRTGGAGYGYTF. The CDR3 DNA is TGTGCCAGCAGTGAATATGCGGGTCGGACAGGGGGCGCTGGATATGGCTACACCTTC.